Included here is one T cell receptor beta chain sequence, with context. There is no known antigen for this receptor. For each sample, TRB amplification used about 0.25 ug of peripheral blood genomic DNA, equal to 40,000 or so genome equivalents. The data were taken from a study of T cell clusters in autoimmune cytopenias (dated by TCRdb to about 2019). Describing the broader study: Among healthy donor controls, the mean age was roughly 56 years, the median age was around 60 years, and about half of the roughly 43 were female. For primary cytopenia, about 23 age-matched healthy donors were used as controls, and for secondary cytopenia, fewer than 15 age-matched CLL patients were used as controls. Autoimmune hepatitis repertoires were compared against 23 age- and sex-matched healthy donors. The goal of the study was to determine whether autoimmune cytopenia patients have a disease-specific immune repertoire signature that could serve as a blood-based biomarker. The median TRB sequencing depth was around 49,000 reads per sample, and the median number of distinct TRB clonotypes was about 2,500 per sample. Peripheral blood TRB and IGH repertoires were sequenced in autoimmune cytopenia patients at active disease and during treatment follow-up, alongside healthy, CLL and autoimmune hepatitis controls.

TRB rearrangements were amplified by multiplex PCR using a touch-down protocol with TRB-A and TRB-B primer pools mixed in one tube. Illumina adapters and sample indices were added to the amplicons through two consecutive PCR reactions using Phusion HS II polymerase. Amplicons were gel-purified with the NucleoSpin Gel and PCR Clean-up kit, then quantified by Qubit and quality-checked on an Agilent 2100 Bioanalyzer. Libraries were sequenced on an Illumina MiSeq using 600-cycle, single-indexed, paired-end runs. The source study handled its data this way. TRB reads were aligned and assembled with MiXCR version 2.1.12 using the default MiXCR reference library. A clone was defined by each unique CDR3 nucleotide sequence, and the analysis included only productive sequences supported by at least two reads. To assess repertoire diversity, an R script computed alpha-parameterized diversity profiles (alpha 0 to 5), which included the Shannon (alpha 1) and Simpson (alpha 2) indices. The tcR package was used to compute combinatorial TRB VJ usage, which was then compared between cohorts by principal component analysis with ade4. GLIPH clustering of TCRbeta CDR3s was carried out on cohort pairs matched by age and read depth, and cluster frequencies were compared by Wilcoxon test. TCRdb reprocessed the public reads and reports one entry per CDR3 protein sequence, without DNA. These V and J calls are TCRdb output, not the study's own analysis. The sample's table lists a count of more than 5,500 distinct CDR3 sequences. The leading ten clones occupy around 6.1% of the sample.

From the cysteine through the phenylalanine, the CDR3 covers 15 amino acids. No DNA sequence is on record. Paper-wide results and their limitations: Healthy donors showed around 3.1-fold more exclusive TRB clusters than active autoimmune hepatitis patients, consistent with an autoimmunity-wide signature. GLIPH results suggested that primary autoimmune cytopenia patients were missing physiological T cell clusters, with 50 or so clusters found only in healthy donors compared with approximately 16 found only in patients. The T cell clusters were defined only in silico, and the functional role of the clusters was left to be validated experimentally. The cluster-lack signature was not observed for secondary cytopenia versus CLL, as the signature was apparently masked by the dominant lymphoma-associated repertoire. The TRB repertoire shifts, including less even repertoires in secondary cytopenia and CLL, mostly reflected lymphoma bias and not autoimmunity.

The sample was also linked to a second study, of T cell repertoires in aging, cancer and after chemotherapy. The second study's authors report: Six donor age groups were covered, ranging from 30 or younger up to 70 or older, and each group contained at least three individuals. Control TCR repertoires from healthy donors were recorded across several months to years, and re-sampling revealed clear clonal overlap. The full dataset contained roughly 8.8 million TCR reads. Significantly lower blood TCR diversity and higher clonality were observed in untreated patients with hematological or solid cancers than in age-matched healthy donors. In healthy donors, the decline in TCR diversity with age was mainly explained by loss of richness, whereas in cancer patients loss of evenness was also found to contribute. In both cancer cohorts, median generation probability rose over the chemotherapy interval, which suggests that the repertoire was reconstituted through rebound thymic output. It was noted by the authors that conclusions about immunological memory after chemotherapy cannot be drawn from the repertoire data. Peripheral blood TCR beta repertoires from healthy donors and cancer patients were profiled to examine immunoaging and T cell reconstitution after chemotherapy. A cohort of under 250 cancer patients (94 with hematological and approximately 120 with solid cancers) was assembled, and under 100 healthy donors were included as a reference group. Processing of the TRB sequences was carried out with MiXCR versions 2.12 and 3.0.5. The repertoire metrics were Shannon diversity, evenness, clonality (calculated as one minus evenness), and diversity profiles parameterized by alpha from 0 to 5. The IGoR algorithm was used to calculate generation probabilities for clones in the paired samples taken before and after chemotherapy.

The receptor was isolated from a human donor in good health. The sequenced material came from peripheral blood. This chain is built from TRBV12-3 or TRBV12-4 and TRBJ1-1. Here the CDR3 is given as CASSSVRGSDTEAFF.